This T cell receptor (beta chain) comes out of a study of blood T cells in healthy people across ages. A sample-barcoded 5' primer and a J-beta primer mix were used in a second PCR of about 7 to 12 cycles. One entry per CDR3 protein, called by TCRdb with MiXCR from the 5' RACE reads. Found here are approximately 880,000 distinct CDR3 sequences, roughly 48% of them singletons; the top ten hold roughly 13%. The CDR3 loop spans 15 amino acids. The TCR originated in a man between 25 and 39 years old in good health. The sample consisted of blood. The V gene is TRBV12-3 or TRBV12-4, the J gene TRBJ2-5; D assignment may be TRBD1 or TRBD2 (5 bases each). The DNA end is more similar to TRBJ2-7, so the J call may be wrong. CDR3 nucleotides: TGTGCCAGCAGTTTATTTAGTGCAGGGACGGGCGAGCAGTACTTC. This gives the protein CASSLFSAGTGEQYF.